Listed here is a single T cell receptor beta chain. The data derive from a study of cytomegalovirus exposure and HLA in healthy donors. J gave up 5 bases and V 6 bases, and 9 bases lay outside the gene matches. The CDR3 spans 14 residues. Germline values: CDR1 WNHNN, CDR2 SYGVQD (reference sequence). PCR used 60 Vbeta primers and 13 Jbeta primers. Assay used: immunoSEQ multiplex PCR; TCRdb lists only in-frame clones, some missing. The table lists 100,000 to 150,000 clones, around 80% of them singletons, with about 3% in the top ten. The sequenced sample was PBMCs. The TCR was taken from a man aged 25 to 40 in good health and CMV-seronegative. This sequence joins TRBV10-1 and TRBJ1-1; 7 bases map to TRBD1. The CDR3 DNA is TGCGCCAGCAGCCAGAATAGCAGGGGGACTGAAGCTTTCTTT. Translating it yields CASSQNSRGTEAFF.